This T cell receptor (beta chain) came from a study of Graves' ophthalmopathy and Graves' hyperthyroidism. This clonotype was seen ten or more times. RNA transcripts were the template, and TCR beta CDR3 regions were amplified from them. First-round RT-PCR employed HTBI primers, with a second-round multiplex PCR after it. TCRdb processed the multiplex PCR reads anew with MiXCR; each CDR3 protein has one entry. The sample has approximately 480,000 distinct CDR3 sequences, roughly an eighth seen once. Certain patients were not enrolled. These were patients with other autoimmune diseases, uncontrolled infections, pregnancy or lactation. Germline CDR1 is SGHNT and CDR2 is YYREEE (reference sequence). Trimming took off 0 bases at V and 5 bases at J, with 20 bases between the two ends. The length of the CDR3 is 17 residues.

Sequencing input: blood. The source of this sequence is a woman in her twenties or thirties with Graves' ophthalmopathy. V usage is TRBV5-4 and J usage is TRBJ1-1; possible D gene TRBD1, 5 bases. CDR3 protein: CASSLGTAARGQTEAFF. The CDR3 coding sequence is TGTGCCAGCAGCTTGGGCACAGCAGCCCGGGGCCAAACTGAAGCTTTCTTT.